The 14 T cell receptor beta chains reported below all come from one sample, sequenced in a study of vaccination effects on CD4 cells after COVID-19. In the ViraFEST assay, antigen-specific CD4+ clonotypes were identified by expansion after peptide-pool stimulation. Having been cultured for around ten days, the cells underwent CD4+ T cell isolation. Vaccine recipients, nucleocapsid antibody negative, had no prior SARS-CoV-2 infection. These receptors have no known antigen. Repertoires were generated with immunoSEQ multiplex PCR, while TCRdb's copy carries only in-frame clones and drops some. The sample includes about 54,000 clones, around 68% of them seen just once. Here the sequenced sample was CD4+ T cells from PBMCs cultured with SARS-CoV-2 spike peptides, taken before COVID-19 vaccination. These receptors all stem from a human donor who received a COVID-19 vaccine.

This clone was seen repeatedly, ten times or more. The J gene is TRBJ2-6, the V gene TRBV28, with TRBD1 identical over 8 bases. Germline-derived CDR1 and CDR2 are MDHEN and SYDVKM. The CDR3 spans 14 residues. V was pared by 8 bases and J by 3 bases, with 3 bases of the junction left unmatched. The CDR3 bases are TGTGCCAGCGAGACAGGGGTTGGGGCCAACGTCCTGACTTTC. It specifies CASETGVGANVLTF.

This chain links TRBV7-9 with TRBJ1-1; TRBD1 is a possible D gene (6 bases). Germline values: CDR1 SEHNR, CDR2 FQNEAQ (reference sequence). Trimming cost V 1 base and J 4 bases, with 13 bases left between them. This CDR3 spans 15 amino acids. CDR3 loop: CASSLDRVSGTEAFF. The CDR3 DNA sequence: TGTGCCAGCAGCTTAGACAGGGTCAGTGGCACTGAAGCTTTCTTT.

This chain uses TRBV19 with TRBJ2-2, with D perhaps matching TRBD1 or TRBD2 (5 bases each). CDR1 is LNHDA and CDR2 is SQIVND in the germline V gene (reference sequence). Trimming cost V 1 base and J 2 bases, with 8 bases left between them. This CDR3 contains 15 residues. The CDR3 coding sequence is TGTGCCAGTAGTATAGGGGACGCCAACACCGGGGAGCTGTTTTTT. This sequence encodes CASSIGDANTGELFF.

The J gene is TRBJ1-2, the V gene TRBV4-1; 11 nucleotides line up with TRBD1. V lost 3 bases and J lost 6; bases outside the gene matches: 6. This CDR3 has 15 amino acids. CDR1 MGHRA and CDR2 YSYEKL come from the germline V gene. The CDR3 region has the DNA TGCGCCAGCAGCCACCGAGGACAGGGGGCGGATGGCTACACCTTC. It encodes CASSHRGQGADGYTF.

The genes are TRBV5-1 and TRBJ2-5, with D possibly being TRBD1 (5 bases). V lost 0 bases and J lost 1, with 7 bases in between. This CDR3 is 14 amino acids long. Germline V gives CDR1 SGHRS, CDR2 YFSETQ. The CDR3 DNA is TGCGCCAGCAGCTTGGCGACAGTCCAAGAGACCCAGTACTTC. This sequence encodes CASSLATVQETQYF. Full variable domain (missing parts from reference TRBV5-1 and TRBJ2-5): KAGVTQTPRYLIKTRGQQVTLSCSPISGHRSVSWYQQTPGQGLQFLFEYFSETQRNKGNFPGRFSGRQFSNSRSEMNVSTLELGDSALYLCASSLATVQETQYFGPGTRLLVL.

The chain joins TRBV5-1 to TRBJ1-4; 8 bases are a match to TRBD1. In germline, CDR1 is SGHRS, CDR2 YFSETQ. This CDR3 comprises 14 residues. Losses at the gene ends were 5 bases for V and 7 bases for J; bases not matched to a gene: 7. CDR3: CASSQGALGEKLFF. For the CDR3, the DNA is TGCGCCAGCAGTCAGGGGGCGCTGGGTGAAAAACTGTTTTTT.

This clone was observed a few times. The chain uses TRBV6-5 and TRBJ2-2; D could derive from TRBD1 or TRBD2 (6 bases each). V lost 5 bases to trimming and J lost 6 bases, with 13 bases between them. The CDR3 has 14 residues. Germline V lookup: CDR1 MNHEY, CDR2 SVGAGI. Here the CDR3 reads CASSKTGTAGELFF. The CDR3, as DNA: TGTGCCAGCAGTAAAACAGGGACTGCCGGGGAGCTGTTTTTT.

The V gene is TRBV25-1, the J gene TRBJ1-6; TRBD1 is a possible D gene (5 bases). The germline CDR1 and CDR2 sequences are MGHDK and SYGVNS. The CDR3 is made up of 15 amino acids. Trimming cost V 2 bases and J 6 bases, with 11 bases left between them. CDR3 loop: CASSEVKGPNSPLHF. The CDR3, as DNA: TGTGCCAGCAGTGAAGTCAAGGGGCCTAATTCACCCCTCCACTTT.

J is TRBJ1-6 and V is TRBV28, with D possibly TRBD1 on 6 matching bases. The germline V gene encodes CDR1 MDHEN and CDR2 SYDVKM. Trimming left V 3 bases short and J 0 bases short, with 15 bases between. The CDR3 is 18 residues long. The CDR3 loop reads CASSFGPGESSYNSPLHF. In nucleotides, the CDR3 is TGTGCCAGCAGTTTTGGTCCAGGGGAAAGCTCCTATAATTCACCCCTCCACTTT. Drawing the rest from reference TRBV28 and TRBJ1-6, the complete variable domain is DVKVTQSSRYLVKRTGEKVFLECVQDMDHENMFWYRQDPGLGLRLIYFSYDVKMKEKGDIPEGYSVSREKKERFSLILESASTNQTSMYLCASSFGPGESSYNSPLHFGNGTRLTVT.

The J gene is TRBJ1-2, the V gene TRBV15; 7 bases fit TRBD1. Per germline, CDR1 LNHNV and CDR2 YYDKDF (reference sequence). This CDR3 contains 15 residues. The junction had 6 bases not matched to a gene; V was cut back by 3 bases and J by 2 bases. The CDR3 region is CATSSTRGGNYGYTF. The CDR3, as DNA: TGTGCCACCAGCAGCACCCGAGGGGGCAACTATGGCTACACCTTC.

The V call is TRBV25-1, the J call TRBJ1-2, with 7 bases that match TRBD1. The length of the CDR3 is 16 residues. Losses at the gene ends were 1 base for V and 4 bases for J; bases not matched to a gene: 9. Germline V CDR1 and CDR2: MGHDK, SYGVNS. This CDR3 reads CASSESTTGNSYGYTF. The CDR3 DNA is TGTGCCAGCAGTGAATCCACGACAGGGAACAGCTATGGCTACACCTTC.

This chain joins TRBV19 and TRBJ1-5; D is undetermined. The CDR3 is 16 residues long. Germline CDR1 is LNHDA and CDR2 is SQIVND (reference sequence). The ends were cut back, 2 bases at V and 2 bases at J, with 13 bases in the middle. The DNA for the CDR3 is TGTGCCAGTAGTATACAGGAGATAGGCGGCAATCAGCCCCAGCATTTT. Translation gives CASSIQEIGGNQPQHF.

The chain couples TRBV20-1 to TRBJ2-1; 10 bases are a match to TRBD2. The CDR3 totals 17 residues. Germline CDR1 reads DFQATT; CDR2 reads SNEGSKA (reference sequence). After removal of 3 bases from V and 7 bases from J, the junction contained 15 bases not matched to a gene. DNA of the CDR3: TGCAGTGCTAGTCTCACCCTAGCGGGAGAGGGCCTTAATGAGCAGTTCTTC. It specifies CSASLTLAGEGLNEQFF.

The table lists this clone with a count of one. The gene calls are TRBV7-9 and TRBJ2-3; D may be TRBD2 (6 bases). CDR3 length: 16 residues. Trimming left V 3 bases short and J 2 bases short, with 15 bases between. The germline V gene has CDR1 SEHNR and CDR2 FQNEAQ (reference sequence). Here the CDR3 DNA reads TGTGCCAGCAGCTTGGGACTGAACACGCACACAGATACGCAGTATTTT. Its translation is CASSLGLNTHTDTQYF.